The rows below give T cell receptor beta chains drawn from one sample of a study of blood T cells in healthy people across ages. TCRdb re-analysed the 5' RACE reads in MiXCR, keeping a single row per CDR3 protein. This sample yields fewer than 900,000 distinct CDR3 sequences, of which 35% to 45% are seen a single time; more than 20% belongs to the top ten. Sequencing input: blood. The receptors come from a woman aged 55-75 years in good health. Each CDR3 is given with its conserved first and last residue. D genes are given only for firm matches. Expanded clones are given a class, and other clones once, few, many or no size at all.

TRBV7-9	-	TRBJ2-7	-	CAGKNRVYNEQYF	TGTGCCGGAAAGAACAGGGTTTACAATGAGCAGTACTTC
TRBV5-1	once	TRBJ2-7	-	CASSRTDNPYEQYF	TGCGCCAGCAGCCGGACAGATAACCCCTACGAGCAGTACTTC
TRBV25-1	few	TRBJ1-1	-	CASSETGQANTEAFF	TGTGCCAGCAGTGAAACGGGGCAGGCGAACACTGAAGCTTTCTTT
TRBV2	-	TRBJ1-1	-	CASSKETVIADTEAFF	TGCGCCAGCAGTAAAGAGACAGTAATCGCGGACACTGAAGCTTTCTTT
TRBV9	many	TRBJ2-5	TRBD2	CASSPGGQETQYF	TGTGCCAGCAGTCCGGGGGGGCAAGAGACCCAGTACTTC
TRBV5-1	-	TRBJ2-7	TRBD2	CASTTSGSSSYNEQYF	TGCGCCAGCACGACTAGCGGGTCAAGCTCCTACAATGAGCAGTACTTC
TRBV6-5	few	TRBJ2-7	-	CASSLHHSYEQYF	TGTGCCAGCAGCCTGCACCACTCCTACGAGCAGTACTTC
TRBV7-9	few	TRBJ1-2	TRBD1	CASSSKAGGAHGYTF	TGTGCCAGCAGTTCAAAGGCAGGGGGCGCCCATGGCTACACCTTC
TRBV20-1	-	TRBJ1-4	TRBD1	CSARDGRGNNEKLFF	TGCAGTGCTAGAGATGGCAGGGGGAATAATGAAAAACTGTTTTTT
TRBV6-1	-	TRBJ1-2	-	CASSEAQDIYYGYTF	TGTGCCAGCAGTGAAGCCCAGGACATTTACTATGGCTACACCTTC
TRBV6-2/TRBV6-3	-	TRBJ2-4	-	CASSPPEAFEQYF	TGTGCCAGCAGCCCCCCCGAGGCTTTTGAGCAGTACTTC
TRBV20-1	-	TRBJ1-2	TRBD1	CSAGTAGYGYTF	TGCAGTGCAGGGACAGCGGGCTATGGCTACACCTTC
TRBV5-6	-	TRBJ1-2	-	CASSLATESYTF	TGTGCCAGCAGCTTGGCGACAGAGTCCTACACCTTC
TRBV5-1	-	TRBJ2-3	-	CASSPILAGLTDTQYF	TGCGCCAGCAGCCCGATTCTCGCGGGCCTCACAGATACGCAGTATTTT
TRBV7-9	-	TRBJ2-1	-	CASSLALVGDEQFF	TGTGCCAGCAGCTTAGCGCTAGTAGGCGATGAGCAGTTCTTC
TRBV20-1	few	TRBJ2-1	-	CSAMDKNYNEQFF	TGCAGTGCTATGGACAAGAACTACAATGAGCAGTTCTTC
TRBV7-9	-	TRBJ2-1	TRBD1	CASSLSGQGHNEQFF	TGTGCCAGCAGCTTATCGGGACAGGGCCACAATGAGCAGTTCTTC
TRBV12-3/TRBV12-4	-	TRBJ2-2	-	CASSLLRGNTGELFF	TGTGCCAGCAGTTTGTTAAGGGGGAACACCGGGGAGCTGTTTTTT
TRBV7-9	-	TRBJ2-7	TRBD1	CASSLGIGTGGTRGYNEQYF	TGTGCCAGCAGCTTAGGGATTGGGACAGGGGGAACTCGGGGTTACAATGAGCAGTACTTC
TRBV29-1	-	TRBJ2-1	TRBD1	CSVRDRGFDNEQFF	TGCAGCGTGCGTGACAGGGGGTTTGACAATGAGCAGTTCTTC
TRBV7-2	few	TRBJ2-1	-	CASSPYQTEGQFF	TGTGCCAGCAGCCCGTATCAAACCGAGGGGCAGTTCTTC
TRBV6-2/TRBV6-3	few	TRBJ2-5	-	CASAVRGPETQYF	TGTGCCAGCGCCGTTCGTGGACCAGAGACCCAGTACTTC
TRBV5-1	-	TRBJ1-1	-	CASNLAGRGDTEAFF	TGCGCCAGCAACTTGGCCGGCAGGGGAGACACTGAAGCTTTCTTT
TRBV14	-	TRBJ2-5	TRBD1	CASSQILGQAGEETQYF	TGTGCCAGCAGCCAAATACTGGGACAGGCAGGAGAAGAGACCCAGTACTTC
TRBV20-1	few	TRBJ2-7	-	CSARASAGPLGEQYF	TGCAGTGCTAGGGCCTCCGCGGGCCCTTTGGGAGAGCAGTACTTC
TRBV10-2	-	TRBJ1-2	-	CASSERQGLGYTF	TGCGCCAGCAGTGAACGTCAGGGGCTTGGCTACACCTTC
TRBV29-1	many	TRBJ2-1	TRBD2	CSVDGTSGPLDEQFF	TGCAGCGTTGATGGGACTAGCGGACCACTTGATGAGCAGTTCTTC
TRBV5-6	-	TRBJ2-3	-	CASSLVGHSDTQYF	TGTGCCAGCAGCTTGGTGGGCCATTCGGATACGCAGTATTTT
TRBV20-1	-	TRBJ2-3	-	CSARDGAAQGDTQYF	TGCAGTGCTAGAGATGGGGCTGCCCAGGGAGATACGCAGTATTTT
TRBV7-6	few	TRBJ2-3	TRBD1	CASSPNGQGATDTQYF	TGTGCCAGCAGCCCCAACGGACAGGGGGCAACAGATACGCAGTATTTT
TRBV27	once	TRBJ2-5	TRBD2	CASSPRGTSGRFRYNEQYF	TGTGCCAGCAGTCCCCGGGGTACTAGCGGGAGGTTCCGCTACAATGAGCAGTACTTC
TRBV24-1	few	TRBJ1-5	-	CATSDPDQTQHF	TGTGCCACCAGTGACCCGGACCAGACCCAGCATTTT
TRBV18	-	TRBJ2-6	-	CASSSVGAGANVLTF	TGTGCCAGCTCATCTGTTGGAGCTGGGGCCAACGTCCTGACTTTC
TRBV2	few	TRBJ2-3	-	CASSEGLFTDTQYF	TGTGCCAGCAGTGAAGGGCTATTCACAGATACGCAGTATTTT
TRBV27	many	TRBJ2-7	TRBD1	CASSLSGTGGSYEQYF	TGTGCCAGCAGTTTATCTGGGACAGGGGGCTCCTACGAGCAGTACTTC
TRBV11-3	-	TRBJ2-2	-	CASSWGGSGELFF	TGTGCCAGCAGCTGGGGTGGGTCCGGGGAGCTGTTTTTT
TRBV12-3/TRBV12-4	-	TRBJ1-5	-	CASSSLWRGGLGVLIGQHF	TGTGCCAGCAGCTCCCTGTGGAGGGGTGGTTTGGGCGTGTTGATAGGCCAGCATTTT
TRBV20-1	once	TRBJ2-3	-	CSASVDGGPLGETDTQYF	TGCAGTGCTAGCGTGGACGGGGGACCTCTAGGGGAGACAGATACGCAGTATTTT
TRBV7-2	few	TRBJ2-7	-	CASSFRDPAAYEQYF	TGTGCCAGCAGCTTCCGTGACCCGGCGGCCTACGAGCAGTACTTC
TRBV29-1	-	TRBJ2-5	-	CSVGDSEAETQYF	TGCAGCGTTGGAGACTCCGAGGCAGAGACCCAGTACTTC
TRBV10-3	few	TRBJ2-7	-	CAAKQGTTGGEQYF	TGTGCCGCCAAGCAGGGTACAACCGGGGGCGAGCAGTACTTC
TRBV12-3/TRBV12-4	many	TRBJ2-1	-	CASRPPGPRANEQFF	TGTGCCAGCAGACCTCCGGGCCCTAGGGCCAATGAGCAGTTCTTC
TRBV10-3	few	TRBJ2-5	TRBD2	CAISRTSGVFNEQYF	TGTGCCATCAGCCGGACTAGCGGGGTGTTCAATGAGCAGTACTTC
TRBV7-2	few	TRBJ1-2	-	CASSLTGFSYGYTF	TGTGCCAGCAGCTTAACGGGGTTTTCCTATGGCTACACCTTC
TRBV7-9	-	TRBJ1-4	TRBD1	CASSSLQGEGEKLFF	TGTGCCAGCAGCTCCCTACAGGGGGAGGGTGAAAAACTGTTTTTT
TRBV11-2	few	TRBJ2-5	-	CASSRAETQETQYF	TGTGCCAGCAGCCGGGCCGAAACTCAAGAGACCCAGTACTTC
TRBV28	-	TRBJ1-1	TRBD1	CASSPWRAGGGEAFF	TGTGCCAGCAGCCCTTGGCGGGCAGGGGGCGGTGAAGCTTTCTTT
TRBV7-9	-	TRBJ2-7	TRBD1	CASSLKGTGSEQYF	TGTGCCAGCAGCTTAAAGGGGACAGGTTCCGAGCAGTACTTC
TRBV7-9	-	TRBJ2-7	TRBD1	CASSFNRGQSSYEQYF	TGTGCCAGCAGCTTTAACAGGGGGCAGAGCTCCTACGAGCAGTACTTC
TRBV6-6	-	TRBJ2-7	TRBD1	CASNIKGQGSYEQYF	TGTGCCAGCAATATAAAAGGACAGGGCTCCTACGAGCAGTACTTC
TRBV11-3	few	TRBJ2-7	TRBD1	CASSFRDRSYEQYF	TGTGCCAGCAGCTTTAGGGACAGATCCTACGAGCAGTACTTC
TRBV19	-	TRBJ2-5	TRBD2	CASSAALQAGQETQYF	TGTGCCAGTAGTGCTGCCCTACAAGCGGGGCAAGAGACCCAGTACTTC
TRBV5-4	-	TRBJ1-2	-	CASSLAGMADYGYTF	TGTGCCAGCAGCTTGGCGGGCATGGCGGACTATGGCTACACCTTC
TRBV6-5	-	TRBJ2-7	TRBD1	CASSYSRQGAYEQYF	TGTGCCAGCAGTTACTCGAGACAGGGGGCCTACGAGCAGTACTTC